The text below deals with one TCR beta chain. Time point: newly diagnosed GD, antithyroid drugs for less than 3 months. With RNA extracted from PBMCs as input, the TCR library was made. Graves' disease diagnosis relied on American Thyroid Association guidelines. This entry comes from a study of regulatory T cells in long-lasting Graves disease. About the study: For a period under 3 months, newly diagnosed Graves' patients had taken antithyroid drugs.

V was pared by 1 base and J by 11 bases, with 8 bases between. This CDR3 has 12 residues. Germline CDR1 and CDR2: SGHVS and FNYEAQ. Construction of the TCR beta libraries employed iRepertoire HTBI primers in conjunction with Arm-PCR of CDR3 regions. TCRdb re-analysed the multiplex PCR reads in MiXCR, keeping a single row per CDR3 protein. Here the sample spans 500,000 or so distinct CDR3 sequences, 15% to 20% being singletons. This sample also belongs to another study, concerning T cells in Graves' hyperthyroidism and ophthalmopathy. This second study says: Blood also held most thyroid clonotypes expanded beyond 0.001.

Sequencing was performed on peripheral blood mononuclear cells (PBMCs), taken at new diagnosis, from a patient treated with antithyroid drugs. This TCR came from a woman aged 40-60 years with Graves disease. This sequence joins TRBV7-6 and TRBJ1-4; D not resolved. The CDR3 region is CASSLGDGKLFF. The CDR3 coding sequence is TGTGCCAGCAGCTTAGGAGATGGGAAACTGTTTTTT. The complete variable domain, with remaining parts taken from reference TRBV7-6 and TRBJ1-4, reads GAGVSQSPRYKVTKRGQDVALRCDPISGHVSLYWYRQALGQGPEFLTYFNYEAQQDKSGLPNDRFSAERPEGSISTLTIQRTEQRDSAMYRCASSLGDGKLFFGSGTQLSVL.